This entry is about one TCR beta chain. Its antigen is not identified. This CDR3 comprises 14 residues. Germline-derived CDR1 and CDR2 are MGHRA and YSYEKL. Between the trimmed V and J ends, which lost 1 base and 5 bases, there was a span of 9 bases. This sample was taken from a study of CD8+ T cells in alopecia areata. Isolated RNA was reverse transcribed into cDNA used as the sequencing template. TCRdb's table, derived via immunoSEQ multiplex PCR, lists solely in-frame clones and lacks some. This sample has tens of thousands of clones, with roughly three fifths found just once. Study-level findings and limits: Among patients, TCR sharing was less clear than in mice, a difference possibly due in part to HLA diversity in the patient population.

The source was CD8+ T cells sorted from blood, collected at week 0. The source of this sequence is a human donor with alopecia areata. The chain couples TRBV4-1 to TRBJ2-1; D is undetermined. The CDR3 DNA follows: TGCGCCAGCAGCCAAGTAGTCAGCGACAATGAGCAGTTCTTC. It translates to CASSQVVSDNEQFF.